These 10 T cell receptor beta chains were sequenced from one sample in a study of low-dose radiotherapy and immunotherapy resistance in tumors. Time point in this sample: before trial treatment. First-strand cDNA used TRAV- and TRBV-specific primers, covering alpha and beta chains. TCR amplification involved 20 to 25 PCR cycles with a constant-region primer and V-primer adapter. MiXCR, applied by TCRdb to the reads, yields one record per CDR3 protein. Here the sample spans 80,000 to 90,000 distinct CDR3 sequences, 18% being singletons. The sample was PBMCs, taken before treatment. The receptors were gathered from a male donor with prostate cancer.

Turning to this clonotype: It is unclear where the CDR3 begins or ends on the DNA, so no DNA is shown, and the CDR3 is as TCRdb lists it. The chain carries TRBV6-4 and TRBJ2-2; the table's D call of TRBD2 was not tested on the DNA. The CDR3 spans 18 amino acids, including both terminal residues. The germline V gene has CDR1 MRHNA and CDR2 SNTAGT. CDR3 protein: CASSAHSGGAGTGELFFF.

This clonotype was counted at least ten times. The V and J genes are TRBV9 and TRBJ2-5; D may be TRBD1 (6 bases). Trimming pared 0 bases from V and 5 bases from J, leaving 8 bases between. The germline gives CDR1 SGDLS, CDR2 YYNGEE. The CDR3 runs 13 residues. The CDR3 DNA follows: TGTGCCAGCAGCGTAGCAGGGGCGGAGACCCAGTACTTC. It encodes CASSVAGAETQYF.

This clonotype was observed many times. The CDR3 region is CASSFQSAGPTGELFF. In nucleotides, the CDR3 is TGTGCCAGCAGCTTCCAGTCCGCCGGTCCCACCGGGGAGCTGTTTTTT. V gene TRBV5-4 combines with J gene TRBJ2-2, with D unclear. This CDR3 has 16 residues. The germline CDR1 and CDR2 sequences are SGHNT and YYREEE (reference sequence). V gave up 2 bases and J gave up 4 bases, with 15 bases separating them.

This clonotype occurred many times. The chain joins TRBV29-1 to TRBJ1-1, with a weak D call TRBD1 (6 bases). The CDR3 consists of 15 residues. Trimming pared 5 bases from V and 1 base from J, leaving 17 bases between. Looked up from germline, CDR1 is SQVTM and CDR2 is ANQGSEA. The CDR3 spells CSVSLPGVSNTEAFF. For the CDR3, the DNA is TGCAGCGTTTCCCTTCCAGGGGTTTCGAACACTGAAGCTTTCTTT.

This chain connects TRBV27 to TRBJ1-5; 12 nucleotides match TRBD1. Germline loops: CDR1 MNHEY, CDR2 SMNVEV (reference sequence). This CDR3 spans 14 amino acids. The V segment lost 10 bases and the J segment 6 bases; nucleotides outside the gene matches: 7. The CDR3 reads CANPGQGASQPQHF. In DNA form, the CDR3 reads TGTGCCAACCCGGGACAGGGGGCGTCTCAGCCCCAGCATTTT.

This chain links TRBV6-2 or TRBV6-3 with TRBJ2-7, with D maybe TRBD1 (6 bases). Trimming shortened V by 5 bases and J by 2 bases, and 13 bases separated the two germline ends. Germline-derived CDR1 and CDR2 are MNHEY and SVGEGT. CDR3 length: 14 amino acids. In DNA form, the CDR3 reads TGTGCCAGCAGTCCCGCTGAGGGGGCCTACGAGCAGTACTTC. Its protein product is CASSPAEGAYEQYF.

This clonotype came up many times. V and J are TRBV5-1 and TRBJ1-1; D call uncertain. V was clipped by 5 bases and J by 4 bases, with 9 bases between them. The CDR3 runs 12 residues. CDR1 SGHRS and CDR2 YFSETQ come from the germline V gene. The CDR3 DNA reads TGCGCCAGCAGTGGGGAGGGCACTGAAGCTTTCTTT. As protein: CASSGEGTEAFF.

In its sample, this clonotype was seen many times. This chain connects TRBV11-3 to TRBJ2-7; perhaps TRBD2 as D (5 bases). The CDR3 is made up of 13 amino acids. Germline V lookup: CDR1 SGHNT, CDR2 YENEEA. V lost 1 base and J lost 4, with 8 bases in between. The CDR3 DNA sequence: TGTGCCAGCAGCTTAGGAGAGGGTTACGAGCAGTACTTC. Its translation: CASSLGEGYEQYF.

For this clonotype: One base separates it from a far larger clone, so it is likely a read error. This CDR3 is missing its conserved last phenylalanine or tryptophan, likely due to a read error. The gene calls are TRBV5-8 and TRBJ2-5; possibly TRBD2 for D (6 bases). The CDR3 runs to 13 residues. The V gene lost 5 bases and the J gene lost 5 bases, with 13 bases spanning the gap. CDR1 and CDR2 (germline): SGHTS, YDEGEE. As DNA, the CDR3 is TGTGCCAGCAGTCCCGGAGGGAAGGAGACCCAGTACCTC. Its protein is CASSPGGKETQYL.

This clonotype was seen a single time. A read error is likely here: a far larger clone is one base away. The chain links TRBV6-6 to TRBJ1-6, with 7 bases matching TRBD1. V shed 8 bases, J shed 9 bases, and the junction held 7 bases outside the gene matches. Germline CDR1 reads MNHNY; CDR2 reads SVGAGI (reference sequence). The CDR3 has 13 amino acids. The chain's CDR3 is CASVRDSFSPLHF. Here the CDR3 DNA reads TGTGCCAGCGTCCGGGACAGCTTTTCACCCCTCCACTTT.